This TCR beta chain was captured in a study of identical twins. Study-level results: There is a chance that invariant MAIT and iNKT cells partially muddied zero-insertion analyses.

TCRdb analysed the 5' RACE reads with MiXCR anew, one entry per CDR3 protein. The table lists some 200,000 distinct CDR3 sequences, around 6.8% of them singletons, with 1.5% to 2.5% in the top ten. Many counts were recorded for this clonotype. The antigen remains undetermined. The V gene lost 1 base and the J gene lost 7 bases, with 10 bases spanning the gap. This CDR3 contains 14 residues. Germline V gene data show CDR1 as LGHDT and CDR2 as YNNKEL (reference sequence). These records were also assigned to another study, of yellow fever vaccine responses in identical twins.

The specimen sequenced was memory (CD45RO+) T cells sorted from blood. The V and J genes are TRBV3-1 and TRBJ2-2; D may match TRBD1 or TRBD2 (5 bases each). The clonotype was recovered from a woman younger than 30 in good health. Here the CDR3 reads CASSQAGLVGELFF. CDR3 in DNA: TGTGCCAGCAGCCAAGCGGGGCTTGTCGGGGAGCTGTTTTTT.